The clone carrying this T cell receptor beta chain is classed as large. This entry is derived from a study of blood T cell repertoires in COVID-19. Study-level information: Nucleic acid was either cDNA or gDNA, and it came from T cells, B-cell-depleted T cells, or PBMCs.

Method: immunoSEQ multiplex PCR; TCRdb's copy keeps in-frame clones and lacks some. The top ten hold just under 9% of the sample, which has about 210,000 clones, 81% seen once. The CDR3 loop spans 16 amino acids. V dropped 0 bases and J dropped 6; count of bases not matched to a gene: 6. The V gene's germline CDR1 is ENHRY and CDR2 SYGVKD. The chain recombines TRBV10-3 with TRBJ2-2; 8 positions match TRBD1. Source material: PBMCs or T cells enriched from blood (not recorded which). The sequence derives from a woman aged 45-65 years with acute COVID-19. CDR3 nucleotide sequence: TGTGCCATCAGTGAGTCGCAGGGGGCGCCCGCCGGGGAGCTGTTTTTT. It specifies CAISESQGAPAGELFF.